A single sample gave rise to the 12 T cell receptor beta chains below, sequenced in a study of T cell responses to AZD1222 COVID-19 vaccine (dated by TCRdb to the early 2020s). The time point tag for this specimen amounts to: baseline before first vaccination. The library was built by means of the immunoSEQ multiplex PCR assay. What TCRdb holds here is the immuneACCESS table cut down to in-frame rearrangements. Part of the clones is not present; checked against another copy, under half of the missing clones reflect an unresolved V gene, and the others are unexplained. The sample data list some 170,000 clones, and roughly 91% of these were observed just once. Of the sample, approximately 1.6% falls within the top ten clones. Specimen: peripheral blood, collected on day 0 of AZD1222 vaccination. The receptors here all came from an adult in good health.

V and J are TRBV20-1 and TRBJ1-6, with D possibly TRBD1 on 5 matching bases. Germline V CDR1 and CDR2: DFQATT, SNEGSKA (reference sequence). The CDR3 sequence is 11 residues long. The germline V and J ends were trimmed by 2 bases and 14 bases, with 10 bases remaining between them. DNA for the CDR3: TGCAGTGCTAGAATGGGGGAAACCCTCCACTTT. Protein product: CSARMGETLHF.

The chain is built from TRBV28 and TRBJ1-2, with 8 bases lining up with TRBD1. The CDR3 spans 15 residues. The trim removed 2 bases at V and 8 bases at J, leaving 10 bases unmatched. Germline V gene sequence: CDR1 MDHEN, CDR2 SYDVKM. Here the CDR3 DNA reads TGTGCCAGCAGTTTACCCGGACAGGGCGTAGGGGGCTACACCTTC. Its protein product is CASSLPGQGVGGYTF.

This chain links TRBV6-1 with TRBJ2-7, with 9 bases aligning to TRBD1. After removal of 0 bases from V and 6 bases from J, the junction contained 6 bases not matched to a gene. This CDR3 is 15 amino acids long. Germline V CDR1 and CDR2: MNHNS, SASEGT. The CDR3 coding sequence is TGTGCCAGCAGTGAAGCCGGGACAGGGAGGGGCGAGCAGTACGTC. This encodes CASSEAGTGRGEQYV.

This clone has more than one count but fewer than ten. The CDR3 protein is CASSQELAGLYEQYF. DNA of the CDR3: TGCGCCAGCAGCCAAGAGCTAGCGGGACTCTACGAGCAGTACTTC. This sequence joins TRBV4-1 and TRBJ2-7; 9 bases agree with TRBD2. Germline CDR1 is MGHRA and CDR2 is YSYEKL. This CDR3 has 15 residues. J gave up 3 bases and V 0 bases, and 3 bases lay outside the gene matches.

This chain uses TRBV6-5 with TRBJ2-1, with 8 positions matching TRBD2. Germline CDR1 reads MNHEY; CDR2 reads SVGAGI. The CDR3 length is 15 residues. V was clipped by 5 bases and J by 4 bases; unmatched bases: 7. The CDR3 sequence: CASSHLSGGYNEQFF. As DNA, the CDR3 is TGTGCCAGCAGTCACCTGAGCGGGGGTTACAATGAGCAGTTCTTC.

V is TRBV7-2 and J is TRBJ1-1, with D tentatively TRBD1 (6 bases). There are 14 residues in the CDR3. Germline lookup yields CDR1 SGHTA and CDR2 FQGNSA. Trimming left V 5 bases short and J 1 base short, with 11 bases between. Here the CDR3 DNA reads TGTGCCAGCAGCATACAGGGAGGGAACACTGAAGCTTTCTTT. As protein: CASSIQGGNTEAFF.

This CDR3 reads CANSLWNRDQPQHF. The CDR3 DNA is TGTGCCAACAGCTTGTGGAACAGGGATCAGCCCCAGCATTTT. V usage is TRBV6-7 and J usage is TRBJ1-5; the D gene is possibly TRBD1 (6 bases). TRBV6-7 is classed as an ORF, of uncertain function. The CDR3 extends over 14 amino acids. Trimming left V 10 bases short and J 5 bases short, with 18 bases between.

To note about this clone: Other DNA sequences within the sample encode an identical CDR3. The chain combines TRBV4-2 with TRBJ2-3; 7 nucleotides align to TRBD2. Looked up from germline, CDR1 is LGHNA and CDR2 is YNFKEQ. CDR3 length: 14 residues. The ends lost 1 base at V and 4 bases at J; junction bases unmatched: 2. CDR3 region: CASSQGTSADTQYF. CDR3 nucleotides: TGTGCCAGCAGCCAAGGAACTAGCGCAGATACGCAGTATTTT.

V gene TRBV19 combines with J gene TRBJ1-2; no reliable D call. The CDR3 spans 12 residues. Looked up from germline, CDR1 is LNHDA and CDR2 is SQIVND (reference sequence). Trimming removed 2 bases at V and 8 bases at J, with 9 bases between. The CDR3 bases are TGTGCCAGTAGTATAACTGGCGGAGGCTACACCTTC. Amino acid sequence: CASSITGGGYTF.

The rearrangement uses TRBV5-1 and TRBJ1-2; D is ambiguous. V gave up 0 bases and J gave up 4 bases, with 4 bases separating them. The germline CDR1 and CDR2 sequences are SGHRS and YFSETQ. The CDR3 loop spans 12 amino acids. CDR3 bases: TGCGCCAGCAGCTTGGCCTCCTATGGCTACACCTTC. This sequence encodes CASSLASYGYTF.

In its sample, this clone was seen once. V gene TRBV30 combines with J gene TRBJ1-1, with TRBD1 identical over 7 bases. The CDR3 is made up of 13 amino acids. The V gene end was trimmed by 6 bases and the J gene end by 0 bases; junction bases not matched to a gene: 4. Germline values: CDR1 GTSNPN, CDR2 SVGIG (reference sequence). The CDR3 DNA is TGTGCCTGCTCGACAGGGATGAACACTGAAGCTTTCTTT. Translating it yields CACSTGMNTEAFF.

The rearrangement links TRBV19 to TRBJ1-5; D remains ambiguous. V shed 5 bases and J shed 1 base, with 12 bases lying between them. CDR1 and CDR2 (germline): LNHDA, SQIVND (reference sequence). The CDR3 runs 15 residues. The CDR3 sequence is CASSPTITSNQPQHF. CDR3 nucleotides: TGTGCCAGTAGTCCGACAATAACGAGCAATCAGCCCCAGCATTTT.